The rows below give T cell receptor beta chains drawn from one sample of a study of CD4+ T cells in melanoma. Repertoires were generated with immunoSEQ multiplex PCR, while TCRdb's copy carries only in-frame clones and drops some. The table lists 6,000 to 8,500 clones, under 75% of them singletons. The specimen sequenced was cells from a culture (not recorded whether cultured in vitro). The receptors here all came from a human donor with melanoma. Both conserved end residues are part of each CDR3. The D gene is left open where the match is weak. Not all rows give a size; the values are once, few, many and, for expanded clones, a class.

CDR3 length	clone size	V gene	J gene	D gene	CDR3 DNA	CDR3 protein
14	few	TRBV9	TRBJ1-5	TRBD1	TGTGCCAGCAGCGTAGGGGACAGGGGTCAGCCCCAGCATTTT	CASSVGDRGQPQHF
15	NA	TRBV4-3	TRBJ1-2	NA	TGCGCCAGCAGCCAAGTCGTTGGTCCCTTAGGGGGCTACACCTTC	CASSQVVGPLGGYTF
12	NA	TRBV5-1	TRBJ1-1	NA	TGCGCCAGCAGCTTGGACCGGGGTGCAGCTTTCTTT	CASSLDRGAAFF
15	NA	TRBV10-2	TRBJ1-5	NA	TGCGCCAGCAGTGAGAGGAAATATAGCAATCAGCCCCAGCATTTT	CASSERKYSNQPQHF
15	NA	TRBV18	TRBJ1-2	NA	TGTGCCAGCTCACCCATGGTTACGGGGGGCGACGGCTACACCTTC	CASSPMVTGGDGYTF
15	NA	TRBV6-2/TRBV6-3	TRBJ2-1	NA	TGTGCCAGCAGTTACTCGCCTAGGCCCGGGAGTGAGCAGTTCTTC	CASSYSPRPGSEQFF
12	few	TRBV10-3	TRBJ1-1	NA	TGTGCCATCAGTGAGTGGGGGACTGAAGCTTTCTTT	CAISEWGTEAFF
16	NA	TRBV3-1/TRBV3-2	TRBJ1-1	TRBD1	TGTGCCAGCAGCCTGAGGGGACAGTCGCTTTCGTCTGAAGCTTTCTTT	CASSLRGQSLSSEAFF
13	once	TRBV7-6	TRBJ2-3	NA	TGTGCCAGCAGCTTAGGCCATTCAGATACGCAGTATTTT	CASSLGHSDTQYF
14	NA	TRBV10-3	TRBJ2-1	NA	TGTGCCACCATGGAGGTTATTCGGGTGGATGAGCAGTTCTTC	CATMEVIRVDEQFF
14	NA	TRBV7-8	TRBJ1-2	NA	TGTGCCAGCAGCTCAAGGACAGATGCATATGGCTACACCTTC	CASSSRTDAYGYTF
16	NA	TRBV5-1	TRBJ2-3	TRBD2	TGCGCCAGCAGCTTAACACTAGCGGGGGCCACAGATACGCAGTATTTT	CASSLTLAGATDTQYF
17	NA	TRBV19	TRBJ2-2	NA	TGTGCCAGTAGTATAGGGTCTGGTCCCACGAACACCGGGGAGCTGTTTTTT	CASSIGSGPTNTGELFF
13	NA	TRBV5-6	TRBJ1-5	TRBD1	TGTGCCAGCAGCTCAGGGGGGAATCAGCCCCAGCATTTT	CASSSGGNQPQHF
15	NA	TRBV7-2	TRBJ2-7	NA	TGTGCCAGCAGCTCAGTGGTACAGGCCTCCTACGAGCAGTACTTC	CASSSVVQASYEQYF
14	medium-sized	TRBV5-1	TRBJ1-4	NA	TGCGCCAGCAGCTTGGCCGCAACTAATGAAAAACTGTTTTTT	CASSLAATNEKLFF
13	NA	TRBV29-1	TRBJ2-3	NA	TGCAGCGTTGATGGTCCTAGCACAGATACGCAGTATTTT	CSVDGPSTDTQYF
17	NA	TRBV4-1	TRBJ2-5	NA	TGCGCCAGCAGCCAAGATTGGCTAGCGCATTTTGAAGAGACCCAGTACTTC	CASSQDWLAHFEETQYF
13	few	TRBV4-1	TRBJ2-1	NA	TGCGCCAGCAGCCAAACAGGGATCGATGAGCAGTTCTTC	CASSQTGIDEQFF
17	medium-sized	TRBV18	TRBJ1-5	NA	TGTGCCAGCTCACCAGATAGTGAAGGAATTAGCAATCAGCCCCAGCATTTT	CASSPDSEGISNQPQHF
13	NA	TRBV12-3/TRBV12-4	TRBJ1-2	TRBD1	TGTGCCTCCAAGGGGGCTTTTAGCTATGGCTACACCTTC	CASKGAFSYGYTF
16	medium-sized	TRBV29-1	TRBJ2-1	NA	TGCAGCGTTGCGGGAACCACGACTAGGATTATGAATGAGCAGTTCTTC	CSVAGTTTRIMNEQFF
15	medium-sized	TRBV2	TRBJ2-1	TRBD2	TGTGCCAGCAGCTATAGCGGGGGGGATTGGAATGAGCAGTTCTTC	CASSYSGGDWNEQFF
14	NA	TRBV10-3	TRBJ1-5	TRBD1	TGTGCCATCAGTGAGTCGGGACAGAATCAGCCCCAGCATTTT	CAISESGQNQPQHF
16	few	TRBV5-1	TRBJ1-2	NA	TGCGCCAGCAGCTTGGAGTCGGGGTTCATGGGCTATGGCTACACCTTC	CASSLESGFMGYGYTF
14	NA	TRBV6-6	TRBJ1-2	NA	TGTGCCAGCAGCCGCGGGGGGGAATCTTATGGCTACACCTTC	CASSRGGESYGYTF
15	NA	TRBV9	TRBJ1-2	NA	TGTGCCAGCAGCGGCTACAGGGATCTTGACTATGGCTACACCTTC	CASSGYRDLDYGYTF
15	NA	TRBV6-2/TRBV6-3	TRBJ2-5	NA	TGTGCCAGCAGTAGCGGTGTGCGGCGGCAAGAGACCCAGTACTTC	CASSSGVRRQETQYF
15	NA	TRBV5-1	TRBJ2-3	NA	TGCGCCAGCAGCTTGGGCGACGGGATATCAGATACGCAGTATTTT	CASSLGDGISDTQYF
16	NA	TRBV28	TRBJ2-1	TRBD2	TGTGCCAGCAGTGGGGTAGCGGGGGGCTCCTACAATGAGCAGTTCTTC	CASSGVAGGSYNEQFF
17	NA	TRBV2	TRBJ1-1	TRBD1	TGTGCCAGCAGTGTAAATTTGGACAGGGGGTTAAACACTGAAGCTTTCTTT	CASSVNLDRGLNTEAFF
13	NA	TRBV3-1/TRBV3-2	TRBJ2-7	NA	TGTGCCAGCAGCCAAGATCGTAGCACGCCGCAGTACTTC	CASSQDRSTPQYF
16	hyperexpanded	TRBV7-2	TRBJ2-2	TRBD2	TGTGCCAGCAGCTTCCCGACTAGCGGGAACACCGGGGAGCTGTTTTTT	CASSFPTSGNTGELFF
15	few	TRBV5-8	TRBJ1-1	TRBD1	TGTGCCATTCCGGGGGACAGGGGAATGGGCGCTGAAGCTTTCTTT	CAIPGDRGMGAEAFF
15	NA	TRBV7-9	TRBJ2-2	NA	TGTGCCAGCAGCTTAGTGGCAGCTTTCACCGGGGAGCTGTTTTTT	CASSLVAAFTGELFF
15	NA	TRBV7-9	TRBJ1-2	TRBD1	TGTGCCAGCGCCAGGCTTGGAGGGGGCGGCGATGGCTACACCTTC	CASARLGGGGDGYTF
14	NA	TRBV19	TRBJ1-1	NA	TGTGCCAGTAGTTTTAATACAGGGAACACTGAAGCTTTCTTT	CASSFNTGNTEAFF
13	NA	TRBV5-8	TRBJ1-1	NA	TGTGCCAGCAGCTTGGACGTGGGGACTGAAGCTTTCTTT	CASSLDVGTEAFF
15	NA	TRBV5-4	TRBJ2-1	TRBD2	TGTGCCAGCAGCTTGTGGCGGGGGGGCCTTAATGAGCAGTTCTTC	CASSLWRGGLNEQFF
13	few	TRBV28	TRBJ1-1	NA	TGTGCCAGCAGTTCATCAGGAACAATTGAAGCTTTCTTT	CASSSSGTIEAFF
16	large	TRBV27	TRBJ2-2	NA	TGTGCCAGCCTTATCCACAGGGAGGTACGCACCGGGGAGCTGTTTTTT	CASLIHREVRTGELFF
18	NA	TRBV6-1	TRBJ1-6	NA	TGTGCCAGCAGTGAATTATCGGGGGGGGTCGATGGTAATTCACCCCTCCACTTT	CASSELSGGVDGNSPLHF
15	NA	TRBV7-9	TRBJ1-3	NA	TGTGCCAGCAGCTTAGGCAGGGAGCCTGGAAACACCATATATTTT	CASSLGREPGNTIYF
14	NA	TRBV7-9	TRBJ1-6	NA	TGTGCCAGCAGCTTGGGCAGGGATAATTCACCCCTCCACTTT	CASSLGRDNSPLHF
14	medium-sized	TRBV10-2	TRBJ2-7	TRBD2	TGCGCCAGCAGCCCGGGACTAAACTCCTACGAGCAGTACTTC	CASSPGLNSYEQYF
14	NA	TRBV24-1	TRBJ1-5	NA	TGTGCCACCAGTGGGGGGTATAGCAATCAGCCCCAGCATTTT	CATSGGYSNQPQHF
18	NA	TRBV9	TRBJ2-3	NA	TGTGCCAGCAGCGAGGGGTTGGGGGGAATGCATTGGACAGATACGCAGTATTTT	CASSEGLGGMHWTDTQYF
15	few	TRBV6-5	TRBJ1-6	TRBD1	TGTGCCAGCAGTTACACGACAGGGGCGGATTCACCCCTCCACTTT	CASSYTTGADSPLHF
17	NA	TRBV28	TRBJ1-5	TRBD1	TGTGCCAGCAGCTCCCTGGCCGGGACAGGGCTTAATCAGCCCCAGCATTTT	CASSSLAGTGLNQPQHF
17	NA	TRBV13	TRBJ2-1	TRBD1	TGTGCCAGCAGCTCCCTTCAGACAGGGCTGGGAAGCAATGAGCAGTTCTTC	CASSSLQTGLGSNEQFF
11	NA	TRBV2	TRBJ1-2	NA	TGTGCCAGATCCGCCAGGCGGGGCTACACCTTC	CARSARRGYTF
15	NA	TRBV28	TRBJ2-7	TRBD1	TGTGCCAGCGGGGGACCGGGACAGGAGTCCTACGAGCAGTACTTC	CASGGPGQESYEQYF
14	few	TRBV14	TRBJ1-1	NA	TGTGCCAGCAGCCAAGATCTGGGGAGCCCTGAAGCTTTCTTT	CASSQDLGSPEAFF
13	NA	TRBV2	TRBJ2-1	TRBD2	TGTGCCAGCAAAGGACTAGCCTACAATGAGCAGTTCTTC	CASKGLAYNEQFF
13	NA	TRBV6-2/TRBV6-3	TRBJ2-2	NA	TGTGCCAGCAGTCCGGACTACACCGGGGAGCTGTTTTTT	CASSPDYTGELFF
14	few	TRBV7-2	TRBJ1-6	NA	TGTGCCAGCAGCTTAGTACAGGGCCGATCACCCCTCCACTTT	CASSLVQGRSPLHF
13	few	TRBV30	TRBJ1-5	NA	TGTGCCTGGAGCCCAAGGGACAATCAGCCCCAGCATTTT	CAWSPRDNQPQHF